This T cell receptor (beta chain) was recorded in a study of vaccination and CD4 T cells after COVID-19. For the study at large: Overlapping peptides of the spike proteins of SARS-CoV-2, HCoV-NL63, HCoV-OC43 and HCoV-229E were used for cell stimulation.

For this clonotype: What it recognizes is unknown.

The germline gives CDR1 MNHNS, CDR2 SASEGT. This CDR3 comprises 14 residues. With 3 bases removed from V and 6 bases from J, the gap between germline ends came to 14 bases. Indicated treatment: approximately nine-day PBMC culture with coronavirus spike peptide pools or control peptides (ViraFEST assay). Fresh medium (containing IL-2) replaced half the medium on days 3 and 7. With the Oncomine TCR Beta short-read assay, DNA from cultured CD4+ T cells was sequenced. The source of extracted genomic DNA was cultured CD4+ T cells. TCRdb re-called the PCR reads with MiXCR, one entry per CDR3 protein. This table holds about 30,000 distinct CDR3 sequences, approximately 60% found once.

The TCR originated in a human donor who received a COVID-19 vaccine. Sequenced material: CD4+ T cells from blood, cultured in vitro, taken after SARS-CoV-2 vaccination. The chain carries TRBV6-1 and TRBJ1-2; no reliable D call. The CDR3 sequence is CASSDTAARHGYTF. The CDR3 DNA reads TGTGCCAGCAGTGATACGGCGGCGAGACATGGCTACACCTTC.